Sequencing of this T cell receptor beta chain was carried out in a study of OX40 agonist ivuxolimab in advanced cancers. Sequenced by immunoSEQ multiplex PCR; TCRdb stores in-frame clones only, minus some. The table records under 10,000 clones, less than 85% of them present only once. CDR1 is SGHVS and CDR2 is FQNEAQ in the germline V gene. The CDR3 runs 16 residues. After removal of 4 bases from V and 1 base from J, the junction contained 4 bases not matched to a gene. The chain joins TRBV7-8 to TRBJ2-1; TRBD2 aligns across 10 bases. The origin of this receptor is an adult with an advanced solid tumor such as melanoma, head and neck, liver or kidney cancer. The sequenced sample was CD4+ or CD8+ T cells sorted from blood, obtained in a trial of the OX40 agonist ivuxolimab. CDR3 coding DNA: TGTGCCAGCAGCTGGGGACTAGCGCTGTCCTACAATGAGCAGTTCTTC. Translating it yields CASSWGLALSYNEQFF.